This is a list of T cell receptor beta chains from one sample in a study of blood T cell repertoires in COVID-19. TCRdb's copy holds only in-frame clones and misses some; the assay was immunoSEQ multiplex PCR. The table includes under 100,000 clones, around four fifths detected once. Sample: peripheral blood. The source of these receptors is a man older than 75 with active or convalescent COVID-19. CDR3s include the opening cysteine and the closing phenylalanine or tryptophan. A D gene is named only where the DNA matches it firmly. The size field is filled for only some rows; it gives once, few, many or a size class.

d_gene,abundance,v_gene,j_gene,CDR3nt,CDR3aa
TRBD1,few,TRBV7-9,TRBJ2-6,TGTGCCAGCAGCTCTACAGGGGCCGGGGCCAACGTCCTGACTTTC,CASSSTGAGANVLTF
TRBD1,many,TRBV10-2,TRBJ2-2,TGCGCCAGCAGATCCGGGACAGGGGTACTGAACACCGGGGAGCTGTTTTTT,CASRSGTGVLNTGELFF
NA,many,TRBV5-5,TRBJ2-5,TGTGCCAGCAGTCTGACAGGTACACGGGAAGAGACCCAGTACTTC,CASSLTGTREETQYF
TRBD1,NA,TRBV18,TRBJ1-4,TGTGCCAGCTCAGTCAAGACAGGGGGCAATGAAAAACTGTTTTTT,CASSVKTGGNEKLFF
TRBD2,NA,TRBV5-1,TRBJ2-1,TGCGCCAGCAGCTTCTTAGGGCTAGCGGGCTACAATGAGCAGTTCTTC,CASSFLGLAGYNEQFF
TRBD2,NA,TRBV5-1,TRBJ2-1,TGCGCCAGCAGCGCTTCTAGCGGGGTAGTCTACAATGAGCAGTTCTTC,CASSASSGVVYNEQFF
NA,NA,TRBV21-1,TRBJ2-4,TGTGCCAGCAGAGGGGGTATACTAGCCAAAAACATTCAGTACTTC,CASRGGILAKNIQYF
TRBD1,NA,TRBV2,TRBJ2-4,TGTGCCAGCAGTGAAAGGGGACAGGGTCTAGCCAAAAACATTCAGTACTTC,CASSERGQGLAKNIQYF
NA,NA,TRBV5-6,TRBJ1-2,TGTGCCAGCAGCTTTAGGGGCTCCTATGGCTACACCTTC,CASSFRGSYGYTF
TRBD2,NA,TRBV9,TRBJ2-1,TGTGCCAGCAGTGATAGCGGGGGGGCTTCAAATGAGCAGTTCTTC,CASSDSGGASNEQFF
TRBD1,NA,TRBV5-1,TRBJ1-1,TGCGCCAGCAGCATGGGGACAGGGGGCGTGGGCACTGAAGCTTTCTTT,CASSMGTGGVGTEAFF
TRBD1,NA,TRBV5-5,TRBJ1-6,TGTGCCAGCATATTGGGACAGAGTAATTCACCCCTCCACTTT,CASILGQSNSPLHF
TRBD2,NA,TRBV5-6,TRBJ2-1,TGTGCCAGCAGCTTGGGAGGTTTGGGCGGGAGGGCCGTTAATGAGCAGTTCTTC,CASSLGGLGGRAVNEQFF
TRBD1,NA,TRBV28,TRBJ1-1,TGTGCCAGCACAACCTCGGGACAGGGGGACACTGAAGCTTTCTTT,CASTTSGQGDTEAFF
TRBD2,NA,TRBV29-1,TRBJ2-1,TGCAGCGCGGGGACTAGCGGGGGGCAGTTCTTC,CSAGTSGGQFF
TRBD1,NA,TRBV5-4,TRBJ1-1,TGTGCCAGCAGCCCCCCGGGACAGACGAACACTGAAGCTTTCTTT,CASSPPGQTNTEAFF
NA,NA,TRBV15,TRBJ1-3,TGTGCCACGGCCATGTCTGGAAACACCATATATTTT,CATAMSGNTIYF
TRBD1,NA,TRBV18,TRBJ1-4,TGTGCCAGCTCAGCGGACAGGGGTGAAAAACTGTTTTTT,CASSADRGEKLFF
NA,NA,TRBV5-6,TRBJ1-1,TGTGCCAGCAGCTGGCAGGCGGGCAGAGGGAACACTGAAGCTTTCTTT,CASSWQAGRGNTEAFF
TRBD1,NA,TRBV6-5,TRBJ2-1,TGTGCCAGCAGCCAAGGGACAGGCAATGAGCAGTTCTTC,CASSQGTGNEQFF
NA,NA,TRBV9,TRBJ2-3,TGTGCCAGCAGCCGGGACTCAGGCACAGATACGCAGTATTTT,CASSRDSGTDTQYF
TRBD1,NA,TRBV28,TRBJ1-5,TGTGCCAGCAGAACCGTTGCAGGGGGCAGAAATCAGCCCCAGCATTTT,CASRTVAGGRNQPQHF
TRBD1,once,TRBV15,TRBJ1-1,TGTGCCACCAGCAGAGGAACAGGGGGCCTGATTGAAGCTTTCTTT,CATSRGTGGLIEAFF
NA,once,TRBV30,TRBJ1-2,TGTGCCTGGAGTGCACAGGTTTTCTATGGCTACACCTTC,CAWSAQVFYGYTF
TRBD1,NA,TRBV28,TRBJ1-1,TGTGCCAGCAGAGTCAGACAGGGAAAAACTGAAGCTTTCTTT,CASRVRQGKTEAFF
NA,NA,TRBV29-1,TRBJ2-5,TGCAGCTCGCAGGGAGGGGGGGAGACCCAGTACTTC,CSSQGGGETQYF
NA,NA,TRBV11-2,TRBJ1-2,TGTGCCAGCAGCCGGACCGGGGACTATGGCTACACCTTC,CASSRTGDYGYTF
NA,NA,TRBV2,TRBJ2-1,TGTGCCAGCGAGACGGGTGGAGCCTACAATGAGCAGTTCTTC,CASETGGAYNEQFF
TRBD1,NA,TRBV5-1,TRBJ2-3,TGCGCCAGCAGCCCCCGACAGGGAACAGATACGCAGTATTTT,CASSPRQGTDTQYF
NA,NA,TRBV5-4,TRBJ2-5,TGTGCCAGCAGCTTGGGGGGGAGGGGGGGCGGGGGTCAAGAGACCCAGTACTTC,CASSLGGRGGGGQETQYF
NA,NA,TRBV2,TRBJ1-1,TGTGCCAGCAACCCAGGACAGTATTTCGGCACTGAAGCTTTCTTT,CASNPGQYFGTEAFF
TRBD2,NA,TRBV5-1,TRBJ2-1,TGCGCCAGCAGCACCAGCGGGAGAGGGGATGAGCAGTTCTTC,CASSTSGRGDEQFF
TRBD1,NA,TRBV25-1,TRBJ1-1,TGTGCCAGCAGTGATAAAATTTGGGGACAGAGGACTGAAGCTTTCTTT,CASSDKIWGQRTEAFF
TRBD1,NA,TRBV15,TRBJ1-3,TGTGCCACCAGCAGAGGAGGGACAGGGCCAGTGAGGACCATATATTTT,CATSRGGTGPVRTIYF
TRBD1,NA,TRBV19,TRBJ1-5,TGTGCCAGTAGCCCAGGGGGAATCAATCAGCCCCAGCATTTT,CASSPGGINQPQHF
NA,NA,TRBV6-5,TRBJ2-3,TGTGCCAGCAGTTCTCCGGGCACAGATACGCAGTATTTT,CASSSPGTDTQYF
NA,NA,TRBV5-4,TRBJ1-6,TGTGCCAGCAGCTTGTTTACAGGGCAAAATAATTCACCCCTCCACTTT,CASSLFTGQNNSPLHF
TRBD1,many,TRBV19,TRBJ2-1,TGTGCCAGTAGACAAAGAACAGGGGGGCCTACCTACAATGAGCAGTTCTTC,CASRQRTGGPTYNEQFF
NA,NA,TRBV18,TRBJ1-2,TGTGCCAGCTCACCCAGCGGGGACTATGGCTACACCTTC,CASSPSGDYGYTF
NA,NA,TRBV6-5,TRBJ2-1,TGTGCCAGCAGTTTAGCGCCTTCCTACAATGAGCAGTTCTTC,CASSLAPSYNEQFF
NA,NA,TRBV19,TRBJ2-2,TGTGCCAGTAGTGGGGCGATGGGCGGGGAGCTGTTTTTT,CASSGAMGGELFF
NA,NA,TRBV5-1,TRBJ2-2,TGCGCCAGCAGCTTGCGTCAGACGAACACCGGGGAGCTGTTTTTT,CASSLRQTNTGELFF
TRBD1,once,TRBV5-1,TRBJ1-4,TGCGCCAGCAGCCATGACAGGGGCCGCGCAACTAATGAAAAACTGTTTTTT,CASSHDRGRATNEKLFF
NA,once,TRBV6-5,TRBJ1-4,TGTGCCAGCCGCTTTATGGGGGCAAAACTGTTTTTT,CASRFMGAKLFF
NA,NA,TRBV19,TRBJ2-3,TGTGCCAGTAGTATGGCCTCCGGGACAAACACAGATACGCAGTATTTT,CASSMASGTNTDTQYF
TRBD1,NA,TRBV19,TRBJ1-1,TGTGCCAGTATTTCCATAAAGCAGGGACAGCACACTGAAGCTTTCTTT,CASISIKQGQHTEAFF
TRBD1,NA,TRBV18,TRBJ1-1,TGTGCCAGCTCCCCAGAGACAGGGGCGTACACTGAAGCTTTCTTT,CASSPETGAYTEAFF
TRBD1,NA,TRBV5-5,TRBJ2-2,TGTGCCAGCAGCTTTTCGGGACAGATGATGAACACCGGGGAGCTGTTTTTT,CASSFSGQMMNTGELFF
NA,once,TRBV7-9,TRBJ1-2,TGTGCCAGCAGCTTAGTGGGCACTTTTGGCTACACCTTC,CASSLVGTFGYTF
NA,NA,TRBV30,TRBJ2-3,TGTGCCTGGGGCGGACAGATCACAGATACGCAGTATTTT,CAWGGQITDTQYF
NA,few,TRBV28,TRBJ1-2,TGTGCCAGCAGTCCGATGGACACATTTAACTATGGCTACACCTTC,CASSPMDTFNYGYTF
NA,once,TRBV11-3,TRBJ2-3,TGTGCCAGCAGCTTTAGTGGGGAGTCAGATACGCAGTATTTT,CASSFSGESDTQYF
NA,NA,TRBV28,TRBJ2-5,TGTGCCAGCAGTTTACAGGGTTGGGAGACCCAGTACTTC,CASSLQGWETQYF
NA,NA,TRBV5-1,TRBJ2-1,TGCGCCAGCAGCTTGGCGGGGGAATCCTACAATGAGCAGTTCTTC,CASSLAGESYNEQFF
TRBD1,few,TRBV30,TRBJ1-5,TGTGCCTGGAGTCGGACAGGTAGTCGTCAGCCCCAGCATTTT,CAWSRTGSRQPQHF